This passage covers 13 T cell receptor beta chains from one sample sequenced in a study of blood T cell repertoires in COVID-19. TCRdb's table, derived via immunoSEQ multiplex PCR, lists solely in-frame clones and lacks some. Of about 120,000 clones listed, approximately 87% are singletons. The sequencing sample was made of peripheral blood. The source of these receptors is a man aged 25 to 45 with acute or convalescent COVID-19.

This clone has just a few counts. This sequence joins TRBV5-1 and TRBJ1-1; possible D gene TRBD1, 5 bases. CDR1 and CDR2 (germline): SGHRS, YFSETQ. This CDR3 has 13 amino acids. Trimming removed 5 bases at V and 2 bases at J, with 10 bases between. The CDR3 loop reads CASRQTGNTEAFF. CDR3 DNA sequence: TGCGCCAGCAGGCAAACAGGCAACACTGAAGCTTTCTTT.

The chain joins TRBV28 to TRBJ1-1, with 8 positions matching TRBD1. CDR1 is MDHEN and CDR2 is SYDVKM in the germline V gene. The CDR3 spans 16 residues. V was pared by 5 bases and J by 4 bases, with 12 bases of the junction left unmatched. CDR3 bases: TGTGCCAGCAGTCCGCCCAGGGGGCGCAGTATCACTGAAGCTTTCTTT. Translated: CASSPPRGRSITEAFF.

The chain has TRBV4-1 and TRBJ2-1; 10 nucleotides agree with TRBD2. The CDR3 has 18 amino acids. CDR1 is MGHRA, CDR2 YSYEKL, per germline. V lost 0 bases to trimming and J lost 9 bases; unmatched junction nucleotides: 14. The CDR3 DNA follows: TGCGCCAGCAGCCAAGATGAGGTAGCGGGAGGCCCCATTGGTGAGCAGTTCTTC. This codes for CASSQDEVAGGPIGEQFF.

The chain links TRBV3-1 (or the pseudogene TRBV3-2) to TRBJ1-1; TRBD1 might be the D (5 bases). Trimming took 3 bases from V and 4 from J, leaving 12 bases between them. The CDR3 has 14 residues. In germline, CDR1 is LGHDT, CDR2 YNNKEL (reference sequence). The CDR3 DNA follows: TGTGCCAGCAGCCAGTTGGGGGGGGGCACTGAAGCTTTCTTT. This sequence encodes CASSQLGGGTEAFF.

The genes are TRBV19 and TRBJ2-7; TRBD2 agrees at 9 bases. Germline V lookup: CDR1 LNHDA, CDR2 SQIVND (reference sequence). J lost 4 bases, V lost 6 bases, and 4 bases had no gene match. The CDR3 spans 13 residues. CDR3 sequence reads: CASSAGGPYEQYF. CDR3 coding DNA: TGTGCCAGTAGCGCGGGGGGGCCTTACGAGCAGTACTTC.

V is TRBV19 and J is TRBJ2-1; the D gene is possibly TRBD2 (8 bases). The germline gives CDR1 LNHDA, CDR2 SQIVND (reference sequence). This CDR3 has 15 residues. Trimming stripped 8 bases from V and 1 base from J, with 15 bases between. The CDR3 DNA follows: TGTGCCAGTCGCGGGAGGACAGGTTCCTACAATGAGCAGTTCTTC. This gives the protein CASRGRTGSYNEQFF.

The rearrangement links TRBV28 to TRBJ1-2, with D perhaps matching TRBD1 (6 bases). The germline V and J ends were trimmed by 4 bases and 8 bases, with 17 bases remaining between them. The germline gives CDR1 MDHEN, CDR2 SYDVKM. This CDR3 is built from 14 residues. The CDR3 loop reads CASSSTGGQEGYTF. The CDR3 DNA follows: TGTGCCAGCAGTTCTACGGGGGGGCAGGAGGGCTACACCTTC.

The chain links TRBV30 to TRBJ1-5; the D gene is possibly TRBD1 (6 bases). The CDR3 extends over 14 amino acids. With 3 bases removed from V and 2 bases from J, the gap between germline ends came to 11 bases. From germline, CDR1 is GTSNPN and CDR2 SVGIG (reference sequence). Written as DNA, the CDR3 is TGTGCCTGGAGCAAGGACAGCGGCAATCAGCCCCAGCATTTT. Its protein is CAWSKDSGNQPQHF.

This clone was counted a single time. The V and J genes are TRBV19 and TRBJ1-2; D is unclear. This CDR3 is built from 14 residues. Germline values: CDR1 LNHDA, CDR2 SQIVND (reference sequence). V was pared by 5 bases and J by 0 bases, with 10 bases between. CDR3 region: CASSAQISNYGYTF. DNA for the CDR3: TGTGCCAGTAGTGCACAGATTTCTAACTATGGCTACACCTTC.

The chain employs TRBV14 and TRBJ1-5; the match to TRBD1 covers 9 bases. The CDR3 is 17 residues long. CDR1 is SGHDN, CDR2 FVKESK, per germline. V trimming: 0 bases; J trimming: 1 base; junction bases outside the gene matches: 4. This CDR3 is CASSQDLTGGSNQPQHF. In nucleotides, the CDR3 is TGTGCCAGCAGCCAAGATCTTACAGGGGGCAGCAATCAGCCCCAGCATTTT. Full variable domain (outside the CDR3, taken from reference TRBV14 and TRBJ1-5): EAGVTQFPSHSVIEKGQTVTLRCDPISGHDNLYWYRRVMGKEIKFLLHFVKESKQDESGMPNNRFLAERTGGTYSTLKVQPAELEDSGVYFCASSQDLTGGSNQPQHFGDGTRLSIL.

The chain employs TRBV19 and TRBJ2-6, with 7 bases matching TRBD1. The CDR3 sequence is 15 residues long. Germline lookup yields CDR1 LNHDA and CDR2 SQIVND (reference sequence). V trimming: 6 bases; J trimming: 1 base; junction bases outside the gene matches: 3. The chain's CDR3 is CASSTGASGANVLTF. The CDR3 region has the DNA TGTGCCAGTAGCACAGGGGCGTCTGGGGCCAACGTCCTGACTTTC.

The chain joins TRBV19 to TRBJ1-1; D is perhaps TRBD1 (5 bases). With 6 bases removed from V and 6 bases from J, the gap between germline ends came to 14 bases. Germline lookup yields CDR1 LNHDA and CDR2 SQIVND (reference sequence). The CDR3 consists of 13 residues. The CDR3 is CASSRQGSPEAFF. For the CDR3, the DNA is TGTGCCAGTAGCCGTCAGGGATCCCCTGAAGCTTTCTTT.

V and J are TRBV6-5 and TRBJ2-5; D unclear. V lost 7 bases and J lost 4, with 4 bases in between. Germline V gene data show CDR1 as MNHEY and CDR2 as SVGAGI. The CDR3 loop spans 10 amino acids. The CDR3 DNA is TGTGCCAGCACCGGAGAGACCCAGTACTTC. Translation gives CASTGETQYF.